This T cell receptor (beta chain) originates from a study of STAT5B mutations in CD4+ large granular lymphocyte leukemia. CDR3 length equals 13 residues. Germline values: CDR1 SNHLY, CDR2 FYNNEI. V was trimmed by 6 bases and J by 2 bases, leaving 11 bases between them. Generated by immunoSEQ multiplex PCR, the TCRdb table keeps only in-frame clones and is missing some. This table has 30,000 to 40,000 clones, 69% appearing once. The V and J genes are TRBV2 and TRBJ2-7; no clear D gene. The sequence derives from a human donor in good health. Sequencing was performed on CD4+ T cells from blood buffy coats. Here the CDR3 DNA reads TGTGCCAGCAGGGGGAACCAACCCTACGAGCAGTACTTC. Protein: CASRGNQPYEQYF. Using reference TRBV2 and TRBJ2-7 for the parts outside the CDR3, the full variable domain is EPEVTQTPSHQVTQMGQEVILRCVPISNHLYFYWYRQILGQKVEFLVSFYNNEISEKSEIFDDQFSVERPDGSNFTLKIRSTKLEDSAMYFCASRGNQPYEQYFGPGTRLTVT.